Sequencing of this TCR beta chain was carried out in a study of cytomegalovirus exposure and HLA in healthy donors. Donors likely had unrecorded immune exposures despite being nominally healthy when sampled. It was with 60 Vbeta and 13 Jbeta primers that the PCR ran. The assay was immunoSEQ multiplex PCR, and TCRdb's table has in-frame clones only and misses some. The sample includes roughly 180,000 clones, approximately 77% of them seen just once. The sequenced material came from PBMCs. This TCR was sampled from a female donor in good health and CMV-seronegative.

CDR3 in DNA: TGTGCCAGCAATCGAAAGGAGGGACTCACTGAAGCTTTCTTT. It specifies CASNRKEGLTEAFF. V gene TRBV2 combines with J gene TRBJ1-1; a weak D match, TRBD1 (5 bases). There are 14 residues in the CDR3. The germline CDR1 and CDR2 sequences are SNHLY and FYNNEI. Trimming shortened V by 7 bases and J by 4 bases, and 16 bases separated the two germline ends.